The rows below give T cell receptor beta chains drawn from one sample of a study of CD8+CD57+ T cells in acquired aplastic anemia. MiXCR was run by TCRdb on the reads, yielding one entry per CDR3 protein. The repertoire holds some 200,000 distinct CDR3 sequences, with approximately 35% as singletons. The sequencing sample was made of sorted CD4+, CD8+, or CD8+CD57+ T cells (not recorded which) from PBMCs. The receptor set was obtained from a human donor in good health, serving as a control. Each CDR3 is given with its conserved first and last residue.

TRBV27,CASRSRRGEAYNEQFF
TRBV7-9,CASSLSWDYGYTF
TRBV10-3,CAISTRGTEAFF
TRBV6-5,CASSYDTYYGYTF
TRBV27,CASRTQGYNEQFF
TRBV12-5,CASGARGQGRGEQFF
TRBV2,CASSPPIPGTLYNEQFF
TRBV15,CATSSPRQGTYQPQHF
TRBV10-3,CAIRGQGAGNTIYF
TRBV2,CASRPRGANYGYTF
TRBV6-1,CASSVGWAWEETQYF
TRBV20-1,CSAYTGYEQYF
TRBV2,CASKTGTNVLTF
TRBV20-1,CSAHRGNQETQYF
TRBV12-3/TRBV12-4,CASSLSRQETQYF
TRBV29-1,CSVESTENYGYTF
TRBV24-1,CATSDLDFYNSPLHF
TRBV9,CASSVQGSGEKLFF
TRBV12-3/TRBV12-4,CASSTPPPGQQETQYF
TRBV15,CAISSPQTNNGELFF
TRBV19,CASSIQGRGTEAFF
TRBV27,CASSLYTSGSPNEQFF
TRBV12-1,CASSLGRIYEQYF
TRBV4-2,CASSQVPGRDNEQFF
TRBV11-1,CASRPGQMNTEAFF
TRBV20-1,CSARVPGGDEKLFF
TRBV5-1,CASSWDRDRVLF
TRBV7-3,CASSFERNTEAFF
TRBV2,CASSGLPGGAEQPQHF
TRBV20-1,CSARDKGGSALTGNSPLHF
TRBV20-1,CSARKTRMSEQLTDTQYF
TRBV4-1,CASSQASGGRGAFF
TRBV19,CASSMRGSETQYF
TRBV25-1,CASSGHTSTDTQYF
TRBV12-5,CASGFTTDTQYF
TRBV11-2,CASSLRPNGAEAFF
TRBV5-2,CASKGGTPFGLSTNERLFF
TRBV19,CASISPELGHRLAKNIQYF
TRBV4-1,CASSQYSGQRGEQFF
TRBV2,CASKSPGLAAETQYF